The rows below give T cell receptor beta chains drawn from one sample of a study of cytomegalovirus exposure and HLA in healthy donors. TCRdb keeps only in-frame clones here, not all; method: immunoSEQ multiplex PCR. Of about 170,000 clones in the sample, around 80% were seen once. The sample consisted of PBMCs. The receptors derive from a woman aged 45 to 65 in good health and CMV-seropositive. Each CDR3 is given with its conserved first and last residue. The D gene is left open where the match is weak.

TRBJ1-1,TRBV7-2,-,CASSPRGTNTEAFF
TRBJ2-7,TRBV6-5,-,CASSGSGSYEQYF
TRBJ2-1,TRBV4-3,TRBD2,CASSQGLAGGPREQFF
TRBJ1-2,TRBV7-3,-,CASSLTATGKNGYTF
TRBJ2-5,TRBV19,TRBD1,CASSLRPGQQETQYF
TRBJ1-1,TRBV5-1,-,CASSVGWDTEAFF
TRBJ2-7,TRBV14,-,CASSQDGPSTPPYEQYF
TRBJ1-4,TRBV27,-,CASRPRQATSEKLFF
TRBJ2-2,TRBV7-2,TRBD1,CASSGTGINTGELFF
TRBJ2-2,TRBV7-2,-,CASSLSGLGARNTGELFF
TRBJ1-2,TRBV18,-,CASSAFSGDGYTF
TRBJ1-2,TRBV7-9,-,CSSSQGRNGYTF
TRBJ2-2,TRBV21-1,-,CASSKVPLGAEYTGELFF
TRBJ1-1,TRBV7-3,-,CASSFTVNTEAFF
TRBJ1-5,TRBV19,-,CASSWAGGQPQHF
TRBJ2-1,TRBV27,TRBD2,CASQRGYNEQFF
TRBJ1-4,TRBV29-1,-,CSVEDGRGGLGKLFF
TRBJ1-1,TRBV18,TRBD1,CASSLGQGNTEAFF
TRBJ2-3,TRBV7-9,TRBD1,CASSPTGVENTDTQYF
TRBJ1-5,TRBV7-2,-,CASSLTSEPQHF
TRBJ2-5,TRBV5-4,TRBD1,CASSLTGTGDQETQYF
TRBJ2-5,TRBV11-2,TRBD1,CASSLGTGSQETQYF
TRBJ1-2,TRBV9,TRBD1,CASSKTGALMSGYTF
TRBJ2-3,TRBV9,-,CASSATTDTQYF
TRBJ2-1,TRBV6-5,-,CASSFTPLLYNEQFF
TRBJ1-5,TRBV7-9,-,CASSPDRGAGQPQHF
TRBJ1-5,TRBV7-8,-,CASSLGGAGQPQHF
TRBJ2-1,TRBV7-8,-,CASSLLTRGSLHEQFF
TRBJ1-5,TRBV19,-,CASRYRRDQPQHF
TRBJ2-2,TRBV11-2,TRBD2,CASSLRTSGSGTGELFF
TRBJ2-1,TRBV9,-,CASSSRGLLTYNEQFF
TRBJ1-2,TRBV29-1,-,CSVYAFGGYTF
TRBJ1-5,TRBV28,TRBD1,CASSPTGPSNQPQHF
TRBJ1-5,TRBV19,-,CASSIINQPQHF
TRBJ1-3,TRBV5-1,TRBD1,CASSMTGSGNTIYF
TRBJ1-1,TRBV27,TRBD1,CASGQGANTEAFF
TRBJ2-7,TRBV7-3,-,CASSLADSYEQYF
TRBJ2-7,TRBV6-4,TRBD1,CASSAPTGQCSYCYEQYF
TRBJ2-1,TRBV28,TRBD1,CASASGQGAGNEQFF
TRBJ2-7,TRBV5-5,-,CASSLIPQSNYEQYF
TRBJ1-2,TRBV5-1,-,CASSFAGVYNYGYTF
TRBJ2-2,TRBV5-4,TRBD1,CASSSRTGGSPGELFF
TRBJ1-5,TRBV6-1,-,CASSEGGVTHQPQHF
TRBJ1-1,TRBV14,-,CASSQLNTEAFF
TRBJ1-2,TRBV28,-,CASSYLIYGYTF
TRBJ1-1,TRBV5-1,TRBD1,CASSSGQGNTEAFF